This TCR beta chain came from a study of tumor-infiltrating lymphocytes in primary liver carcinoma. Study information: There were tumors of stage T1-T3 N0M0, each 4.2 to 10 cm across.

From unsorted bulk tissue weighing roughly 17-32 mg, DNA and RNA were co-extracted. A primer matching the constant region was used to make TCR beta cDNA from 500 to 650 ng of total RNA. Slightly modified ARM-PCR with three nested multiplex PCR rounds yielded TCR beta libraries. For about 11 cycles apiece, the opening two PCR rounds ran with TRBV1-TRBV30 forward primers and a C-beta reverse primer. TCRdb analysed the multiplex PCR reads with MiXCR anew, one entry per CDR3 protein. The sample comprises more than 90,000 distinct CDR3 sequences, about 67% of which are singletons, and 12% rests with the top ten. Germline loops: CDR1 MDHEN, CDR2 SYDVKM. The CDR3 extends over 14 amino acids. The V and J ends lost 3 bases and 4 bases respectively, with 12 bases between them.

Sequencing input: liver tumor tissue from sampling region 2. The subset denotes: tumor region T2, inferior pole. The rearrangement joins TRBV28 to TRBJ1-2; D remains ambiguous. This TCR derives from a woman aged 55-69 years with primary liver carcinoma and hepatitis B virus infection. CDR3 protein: CASSFHGYSYGYTF. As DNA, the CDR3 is TGTGCCAGCAGTTTCCACGGTTATAGCTATGGCTACACCTTC.